The 23 T cell receptor beta chains in this list originate from one sample, sequenced in a study of beta chain features in type 1 diabetes. Findings and caveats of the study: All four CD4+ subsets from Type 1 diabetes patients carried moderately but significantly shorter TCRB CDR3s.

The investigators reverse transcribed all of the isolated RNA, so they sequenced expressed TCRB transcripts. The data were produced by immunoSEQ multiplex PCR, yet TCRdb's version contains in-frame clones alone and is incomplete. The sample carries 250,000 to 350,000 clones, approximately 15% recorded once. These TCRs are of unknown antigen specificity. The sample was naive CD4+ T cells from blood. The receptors shown here come from a man between 18 and 29 years old with type 1 diabetes.

The V gene is TRBV19, the J gene TRBJ2-1; TRBD2 agrees at 7 bases. Germline V lookup: CDR1 LNHDA, CDR2 SQIVND (reference sequence). The CDR3 totals 14 residues. J was trimmed by 5 bases and V by 5 bases; bases with no gene match: 6. CDR3 sequence (DNA): TGTGCCAGTAGTCGCAGCGGGATCAACAATGAGCAGTTCTTC. Its translation is CASSRSGINNEQFF.

The J gene is TRBJ2-3, the V gene TRBV7-2, with TRBD2 as a possible D gene (6 bases). This CDR3 is built from 16 residues. The V and J ends lost 6 bases and 10 bases respectively, with 26 bases between them. Germline-derived CDR1 and CDR2 are SGHTA and FQGNSA. For the CDR3, the DNA is TGTGCCAGCAGGCATTCGGCGGGCGGGATGTTCGGATCGCAGTATTTT. It specifies CASRHSAGGMFGSQYF.

Only a few counts were recorded for this clone. The CDR3 DNA is TGTGCCAGCAATTTGAATGGGCCTAACTATGGCTACACCTTC. Translating gives CASNLNGPNYGYTF. The rearrangement links TRBV2 to TRBJ1-2; no firm D call. Germline V gives CDR1 SNHLY, CDR2 FYNNEI. V lost 7 bases, J lost 0 bases, and 12 bases lay in between. The CDR3 loop spans 14 amino acids.

The chain has TRBV9 and TRBJ2-7; D gene ambiguous. From germline, CDR1 is SGDLS and CDR2 YYNGEE. Trimming took off 4 bases at V and 6 bases at J, with 11 bases between the two ends. The CDR3 has 12 amino acids. This CDR3 is CASSRNNREQYF. CDR3 bases: TGTGCCAGCAGCCGTAATAATCGCGAGCAGTACTTC.

The CDR3 DNA reads TGTGCCAGCAGTTTGACGGGGGGTGAAAAACTGTTTTTT. Its translation: CASSLTGGEKLFF. The chain joins TRBV27 to TRBJ1-4; tentatively, D is TRBD1 (5 bases). With 3 bases removed from V and 7 bases from J, the gap between germline ends came to 9 bases. Germline-derived CDR1 and CDR2 are MNHEY and SMNVEV (reference sequence). The CDR3 runs 13 residues.

As to this clone: At the DNA level, this CDR3 is encoded by other sequences in the same sample as well. The chain combines TRBV7-2 with TRBJ2-5; TRBD2 agrees at 8 bases. Germline CDR1 is SGHTA and CDR2 is FQGNSA. V lost 5 bases to trimming and J lost 4 bases; unmatched junction nucleotides: 3. The CDR3 loop spans 13 amino acids. The chain's CDR3 is CASSRAGAETQYF. CDR3 nucleotide sequence: TGTGCCAGCAGCCGAGCGGGGGCAGAGACCCAGTACTTC.

There are a few counts of this clone. The chain has TRBV2 and TRBJ2-3; TRBD2 is a possible D gene (6 bases). Per the germline V gene, CDR1 is SNHLY and CDR2 is FYNNEI. The CDR3 extends over 14 amino acids. The ends were cut back, 7 bases at V and 0 bases at J, with 11 bases in the middle. This CDR3 is CASIVAASTDTQYF. CDR3 coding DNA: TGTGCCAGCATAGTAGCGGCTAGCACAGATACGCAGTATTTT.

V gene TRBV30 combines with J gene TRBJ1-5; D gene ambiguous. The CDR3 loop spans 14 amino acids. Germline V gene sequence: CDR1 GTSNPN, CDR2 SVGIG (reference sequence). V was pared by 4 bases and J by 6 bases, with 16 bases between. CDR3 in DNA: TGTGCCTGGACGCTCTCTGGTTCTATTCAGCCCCAGCATTTT. Translated: CAWTLSGSIQPQHF.

The V call is TRBV5-4, the J call TRBJ2-1; no clear D gene. This CDR3 is 15 amino acids long. The germline CDR1 and CDR2 sequences are SGHNT and YYREEE (reference sequence). The V gene lost 2 bases and the J gene lost 4 bases, with 13 bases spanning the gap. CDR3 residues: CASSFSSGRYNEQFF. DNA of the CDR3: TGTGCCAGCAGCTTCTCAAGTGGCAGATACAATGAGCAGTTCTTC.

The chain links TRBV6-6 to TRBJ1-5; D is perhaps TRBD1 (5 bases). The CDR3 contains 15 residues. CDR1 and CDR2 from the germline V gene are MNHNY and SVGAGI (reference sequence). Trimming left V 2 bases short and J 6 bases short, with 14 bases between. The CDR3 bases are TGTGCCAGCAGTTACCTGGCAGGGAAGGTTCAGCCCCAGCATTTT. Amino acid sequence: CASSYLAGKVQPQHF.

Details on this clone: At the DNA level, this CDR3 is encoded by other sequences in the same sample as well. The V gene is TRBV7-9, the J gene TRBJ1-5, with D uncertain. V lost 1 base, J lost 5 bases, and 6 bases lay in between. The CDR3 has 13 residues. Germline V gene data show CDR1 as SEHNR and CDR2 as FQNEAQ (reference sequence). The CDR3 sequence is CASSLGRDQPQHF. The CDR3 coding sequence is TGTGCCAGCAGCTTAGGCCGGGATCAGCCCCAGCATTTT.

The chain joins TRBV2 to TRBJ2-5; 12 nucleotides align to TRBD2. The V gene's germline CDR1 is SNHLY and CDR2 FYNNEI. The junction had 10 bases not matched to a gene; V was cut back by 7 bases and J by 7 bases. CDR3 length equals 15 residues. The CDR3, as DNA: TGTGCCAGCATTGGACTAGCGGGGACGGGTGGGACCCAGTACTTC. Amino acids: CASIGLAGTGGTQYF. Looking up the rest from reference TRBV2 and TRBJ2-5 gives the full variable domain: EPEVTQTPSHQVTQMGQEVILRCVPISNHLYFYWYRQILGQKVEFLVSFYNNEISEKSEIFDDQFSVERPDGSNFTLKIRSTKLEDSAMYFCASIGLAGTGGTQYFGPGTRLLVL.

This clone was detected a few times. The genes are TRBV5-6 and TRBJ1-6; D is uncertain. Per the germline V gene, CDR1 is SGHDT and CDR2 is YYEEEE. This CDR3 is built from 14 residues. The germline V and J ends were trimmed by 5 bases and 7 bases, with 13 bases remaining between them. The CDR3 bases are TGTGCCAGCAGACGGACGGCGGGGAATTCACCCCTCCACTTT. Its protein is CASRRTAGNSPLHF.

V usage is TRBV9 and J usage is TRBJ1-2; 7 bases map to TRBD1. There are 15 residues in the CDR3. The V and J ends lost 1 base and 7 bases, in that order; junction bases with no gene match: 10. CDR1 and CDR2 (germline): SGDLS, YYNGEE. Here the CDR3 reads CASSVRQGPYRGYTF. CDR3 coding DNA: TGTGCCAGCAGCGTAAGACAGGGCCCCTATCGTGGCTACACCTTC.

This clone was seen only a few times. The chain couples TRBV28 to TRBJ2-5, with a weak D call TRBD1 (6 bases). From germline, CDR1 is MDHEN and CDR2 SYDVKM. CDR3 size: 13 residues. V shed 1 base and J shed 4 bases, with 7 bases lying between them. The CDR3 loop reads CASSLSGVETQYF. In DNA form, the CDR3 reads TGTGCCAGCAGTTTATCAGGGGTAGAGACCCAGTACTTC.

The chain couples TRBV5-1 to TRBJ2-1, with TRBD2 matching over 9 bases. Looked up from germline, CDR1 is SGHRS and CDR2 is YFSETQ. After removal of 0 bases from V and 4 bases from J, the junction contained 5 bases not matched to a gene. The CDR3 spans 16 residues. In DNA form, the CDR3 reads TGCGCCAGCAGCTTGGTCGGTCTAGCGGGATACAATGAGCAGTTCTTC. Residues: CASSLVGLAGYNEQFF.

The chain carries TRBV28 and TRBJ2-5; a possible D gene is TRBD2 (6 bases). The DNA end lines up better with TRBJ2-7; the J call may be wrong. Germline assignment: CDR1 MDHEN and CDR2 SYDVKM. This CDR3 region has 14 residues. The CDR3 DNA reads as TGTGCCAGCAGTTTGACAGCGGGCTCCTACGAGCAGTACTTC. It translates to CASSLTAGSYEQYF.

This clone showed up just a few times. This CDR3 reads CASSPSIDKNIQYF. The DNA for the CDR3 is TGCGCCAGCAGCCCGTCGATAGACAAAAACATTCAGTACTTC. The chain has TRBV5-1 and TRBJ2-4; D is unresolved. The CDR3 length is 14 residues. Trimming left V 4 bases short and J 3 bases short, with 11 bases between. The germline V gene has CDR1 SGHRS and CDR2 YFSETQ.

This clone was counted a few times. The chain links TRBV5-1 to TRBJ2-2, with a weak D call TRBD1 (5 bases). V lost 0 bases, J lost 1 base, and 10 bases lay in between. The germline CDR1 and CDR2 sequences are SGHRS and YFSETQ. The CDR3 length is 16 residues. CDR3 coding DNA: TGCGCCAGCAGCTTGGAGGGCAGGGAGAACACCGGGGAGCTGTTTTTT. Translated, it gives CASSLEGRENTGELFF.

The chain carries TRBV30 and TRBJ1-2; 7 positions agree with TRBD1. The V gene end was trimmed by 3 bases and the J gene end by 7 bases; junction bases not matched to a gene: 8. CDR3 length: 13 amino acids. Germline lookup yields CDR1 GTSNPN and CDR2 SVGIG (reference sequence). This CDR3 reads CAWSPGTVGGYTF. CDR3 in DNA: TGTGCCTGGAGCCCCGGGACAGTCGGTGGCTACACCTTC.

The V call is TRBV9, the J call TRBJ2-3, with 9 bases matching TRBD2. This CDR3 contains 14 residues. With 6 bases clipped from V and 4 bases from J, the junction kept 6 bases outside the gene matches. Germline CDR1 and CDR2: SGDLS and YYNGEE. DNA for the CDR3: TGTGCCAGCAATAGCGGGAGAGTTGCAGATACGCAGTATTTT. Its protein product is CASNSGRVADTQYF.

The chain employs TRBV5-1 and TRBJ2-1, with TRBD1 identical over 9 bases. V shed 0 bases and J 7 bases; nucleotides not matched to a gene: 5. Germline values: CDR1 SGHRS, CDR2 YFSETQ. The CDR3 spans 15 residues. DNA of the CDR3: TGCGCCAGCAGCTTGGGACAGGGGGTCTTGAATGAGCAGTTCTTC. Amino acid sequence: CASSLGQGVLNEQFF.

The genes are TRBV7-2 and TRBJ2-1; possible D gene TRBD2, 7 bases. V was pared by 0 bases and J by 4 bases, with 10 bases between. The germline gives CDR1 SGHTA, CDR2 FQGNSA. The CDR3 has 15 amino acids. The CDR3 sequence: CASSLAGGRYNEQFF. CDR3 bases: TGTGCCAGCAGCTTAGCGGGGGGGCGTTACAATGAGCAGTTCTTC.